The 18 T cell receptor beta chains reported below all come from one sample, sequenced in a study of human T cells and chemical hapten exposure. Specified time point: pre-sensitization, week 0. Documented treatment: therapeutic diphenylcyclopropenone sensitization with weekly scalp DPC. Each CDR3 protein is one row after TCRdb ran MiXCR on the RACE reads. Altogether about 120,000 distinct CDR3 sequences are present, roughly 13% being singletons, with the ten largest covering around 2.8%. The specimen was whole blood, collected in connection with sensitization to the hapten diphenylcyclopropenone (DPC). The source of these receptors is a woman aged 18-35 years with alopecia areata. Some clones in this sample may be carry-over from other donors' samples.

The chain joins TRBV3-1 to TRBJ1-4, with D uncertain. Germline V lookup: CDR1 LGHDT, CDR2 YNNKEL (reference sequence). Trimming left V 0 bases short and J 0 bases short, with 11 bases between. CDR3 length equals 17 residues. DNA for the CDR3: TGTGCCAGCAGCCAAGATAGTCTCACCACAACTAATGAAAAACTGTTTTTT. Translated, it gives CASSQDSLTTTNEKLFF.

This clonotype was counted a few times. V is TRBV27 and J is TRBJ1-3; the D is unclear. V gave up 4 bases and J gave up 3 bases, with 10 bases separating them. Germline CDR1 is MNHEY and CDR2 is SMNVEV (reference sequence). The CDR3 extends over 14 amino acids. The CDR3 DNA reads as TGTGCCAGCAGTTCCGGCCGACATGGAAACACCATATATTTT. This sequence encodes CASSSGRHGNTIYF.

This clonotype was counted between two and nine times. The chain recombines TRBV7-2 with TRBJ1-2; a possible D gene is TRBD1 (5 bases). Trimming left V 5 bases short and J 4 bases short, with 11 bases between. Germline V lookup: CDR1 SGHTA, CDR2 FQGNSA. The CDR3 is 13 amino acids. The CDR3 is CASSIDSSYGYTF. The CDR3 coding sequence is TGTGCCAGCAGCATTGACAGTTCCTATGGCTACACCTTC.

This clonotype has a handful of counts. The V gene is TRBV20-1, the J gene TRBJ2-1, with 7 bases fitting TRBD1. The CDR3 extends over 13 amino acids. Per the germline V gene, CDR1 is DFQATT and CDR2 is SNEGSKA (reference sequence). V lost 4 bases, J lost 4 bases, and 4 bases stayed unmatched. The CDR3 DNA follows: TGCAGTGCTATACCGGGACAGTACAATGAGCAGTTCTTC. Protein product: CSAIPGQYNEQFF.

V gene TRBV14 combines with J gene TRBJ1-1; possibly TRBD1 for D (6 bases). Germline V gives CDR1 SGHDN, CDR2 FVKESK. V gave up 2 bases and J gave up 11 bases, with 12 bases separating them. CDR3 length: 12 residues. The CDR3 DNA sequence: TGTGCCAGCAGCCAAAGGGGGGGTGAGGCTTTCTTT. It specifies CASSQRGGEAFF.

This clonotype came up a few times. The genes are TRBV2 and TRBJ2-2; D is unresolved. The CDR3 extends over 14 amino acids. Germline CDR1 is SNHLY and CDR2 is FYNNEI. Trimming removed 5 bases at V and 3 bases at J, with 10 bases between. CDR3 DNA: TGTGCCAGCAGTCTAGACCAGGACACCGGGGAGCTGTTTTTT. Residues: CASSLDQDTGELFF.

The gene calls are TRBV6-6 and TRBJ1-6; 9 positions match TRBD1. CDR1 is MNHNY and CDR2 is SVGAGI in the germline V gene (reference sequence). V was pared by 0 bases and J by 10 bases, with 7 bases of the junction left unmatched. The CDR3 length is 16 residues. CDR3 sequence: CASSYSPGQGDSPLHF. The DNA for the CDR3 is TGTGCCAGCAGTTACTCCCCGGGACAGGGAGACTCACCCCTCCACTTT.

This clonotype came up many times. The J gene is TRBJ2-2, the V gene TRBV6-4; D perhaps matches TRBD1 (5 bases). Per the germline V gene, CDR1 is MRHNA and CDR2 is SNTAGT. The CDR3 has 15 residues. Trimming removed 5 bases at V and 5 bases at J, with 15 bases between. The CDR3 loop is CASSPTTVLTGELFF. The CDR3, as DNA: TGTGCCAGCAGTCCTACGACAGTCCTAACCGGGGAGCTGTTTTTT.

This clonotype has more than one count but fewer than ten. The chain uses TRBV3-1 and TRBJ2-7; D is unclear. Trimming removed 1 base at V and 1 base at J, with 8 bases between. Germline CDR1 and CDR2: LGHDT and YNNKEL (reference sequence). The CDR3 has 14 residues. The CDR3 nucleotides are TGTGCCAGCAGCCAAGTTGAAAGTTCCTACGAGCAGTACTTC. This sequence encodes CASSQVESSYEQYF.

This clonotype was seen a few times. The V gene is TRBV5-1, the J gene TRBJ2-4, with D unclear. The CDR3 consists of 13 residues. V lost 1 base and J 8 bases, leaving 10 bases between the germline ends. Germline-derived CDR1 and CDR2 are SGHRS and YFSETQ. The CDR3 bases are TGCGCCAGCAGCTTGAGCCCACAAGACATTCAGTACTTC. The encoded protein is CASSLSPQDIQYF.

This clonotype was seen a handful of times. This chain joins TRBV4-3 and TRBJ2-7, with D perhaps assigned TRBD1 or TRBD2 (5 bases each). CDR3 length: 15 amino acids. The germline gives CDR1 LGHNA, CDR2 YSLEER. Trimming removed 1 base at V and 3 bases at J, with 13 bases between. CDR3 sequence reads: CASSQGPRDRYEQYF. The CDR3 coding sequence is TGCGCCAGCAGCCAAGGACCCAGGGACCGCTACGAGCAGTACTTC.

V gene TRBV20-1 combines with J gene TRBJ2-1; D gene unclear. Trimming removed 3 bases from V and 4 bases from J, with 13 bases in between. CDR1 is DFQATT, CDR2 SNEGSKA, per germline (reference sequence). The CDR3 is 14 amino acids. CDR3 nucleotides: TGCAGTGCTAGTGATCTATTTCGATACAATGAGCAGTTCTTC. It codes for CSASDLFRYNEQFF.

This clonotype was seen only a few times. This chain's CDR3 is CASFLGNGYTF. The CDR3 DNA follows: TGTGCCAGTTTCCTGGGGAATGGCTACACCTTC. The chain employs TRBV6-6 and TRBJ1-2; no clear D gene. This CDR3 region has 11 residues. V gave up 9 bases and J gave up 6 bases, with 11 bases separating them. The germline CDR1 and CDR2 sequences are MNHNY and SVGAGI (reference sequence).

This chain connects TRBV11-2 to TRBJ2-7; D not certain. CDR1 is SGHAT and CDR2 is FQNNGV in the germline V gene. V was cut by 0 bases and J by 2 bases, with 20 bases left in between. The CDR3 runs to 18 residues. Written as DNA, the CDR3 is TGTGCCAGCAGCTTAGAGCTAGATCCCCTCTCAAGCCCCTACGAGCAGTACTTC. Its protein is CASSLELDPLSSPYEQYF. The variable domain in full, with the rest retrieved from reference TRBV11-2 and TRBJ2-7, is EAGVAQSPRYKIIEKRQSVAFWCNPISGHATLYWYQQILGQGPKLLIQFQNNGVVDDSQLPKDRFSAERLKGVDSTLKIQPAKLEDSAVYLCASSLELDPLSSPYEQYFGPGTRLTVT.

About this clonotype itself: The junction and the germline gene differ at one end; a read error may be behind it. The genes are TRBV11-2 and TRBJ1-4; maybe TRBD1 (6 bases). This CDR3 contains 17 residues. In germline, CDR1 is SGHAT, CDR2 FQNNGV. CDR3 protein: CASSLEGGPDWNEKLFF. The CDR3 DNA reads TGTGCCAGCAGCCTAGAGGGGGGGCCGGACTGGAATGAAAAACTGTTTTTT.

This clonotype was seen only a few times. The rearrangement uses TRBV18 and TRBJ2-2; D is undetermined. This CDR3 is built from 15 residues. Germline lookup yields CDR1 KGHSH and CDR2 LQKENI. V was trimmed by 3 bases and J by 2 bases, leaving 10 bases between them. The CDR3 protein is CASSPSARNTGELFF. As DNA, the CDR3 is TGTGCCAGCTCACCCTCTGCCAGAAACACCGGGGAGCTGTTTTTT.

CDR3 DNA sequence: TGCGCCAGCAGCCTTGCGACAGCGAACACTGAAGCTTTCTTT. As protein: CASSLATANTEAFF. The J gene is TRBJ1-1, the V gene TRBV4-3, with a weak D call TRBD1 (5 bases). Trimming removed 4 bases from V and 1 base from J, with 10 bases in between. In germline, CDR1 is LGHNA, CDR2 YSLEER. CDR3 length: 14 amino acids.

In this sample, this clonotype turned up a few times. This sequence joins TRBV29-1 and TRBJ1-1; D not certain. There are 14 residues in the CDR3. The V and J ends lost 2 bases and 2 bases respectively, with 12 bases between them. Germline V gene lookup returns CDR1 SQVTM and CDR2 ANQGSEA. In nucleotides, the CDR3 is TGCAGCGTTGAAAAAGGACTGATTAACACTGAAGCTTTCTTT. Protein sequence: CSVEKGLINTEAFF. The entire variable domain, with the rest obtained from reference TRBV29-1 and TRBJ1-1, is as follows: SAVISQKPSRDICQRGTSLTIQCQVDSQVTMMFWYRQQPGQSLTLIATANQGSEATYESGFVIDKFPISRPNLTFSTLTVSNMSPEDSSIYLCSVEKGLINTEAFFGQGTRLTVV.